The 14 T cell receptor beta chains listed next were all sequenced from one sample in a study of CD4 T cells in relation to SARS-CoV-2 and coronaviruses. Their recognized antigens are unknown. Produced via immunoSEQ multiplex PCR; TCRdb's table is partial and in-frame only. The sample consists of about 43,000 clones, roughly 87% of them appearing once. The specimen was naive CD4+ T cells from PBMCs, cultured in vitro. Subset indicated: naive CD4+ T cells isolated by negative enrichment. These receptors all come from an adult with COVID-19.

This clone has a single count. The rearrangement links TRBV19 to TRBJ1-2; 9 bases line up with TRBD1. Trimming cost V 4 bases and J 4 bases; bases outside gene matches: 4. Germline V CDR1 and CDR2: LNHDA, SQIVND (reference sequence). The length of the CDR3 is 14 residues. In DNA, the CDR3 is TGTGCCAGTAGTACACAGGGGGCTGGCTATGGCTACACCTTC. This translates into CASSTQGAGYGYTF.

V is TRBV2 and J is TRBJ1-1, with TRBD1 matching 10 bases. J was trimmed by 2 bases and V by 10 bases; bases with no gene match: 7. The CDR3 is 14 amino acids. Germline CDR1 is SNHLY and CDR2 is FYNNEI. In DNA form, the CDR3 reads TGTGCCACGCACCGACAGGGGGCTAACACTGAAGCTTTCTTT. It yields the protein CATHRQGANTEAFF.

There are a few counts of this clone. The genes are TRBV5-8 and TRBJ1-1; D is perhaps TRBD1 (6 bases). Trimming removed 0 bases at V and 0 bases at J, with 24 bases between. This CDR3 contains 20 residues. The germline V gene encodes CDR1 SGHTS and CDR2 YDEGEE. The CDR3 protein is CASSLVPSGAGEAMNTEAFF. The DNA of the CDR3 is TGTGCCAGCAGCTTGGTACCTAGCGGGGCAGGGGAAGCAATGAACACTGAAGCTTTCTTT. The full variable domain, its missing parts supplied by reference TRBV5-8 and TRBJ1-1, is EAGVTQSPTHLIKTRGQQATLRCSPISGHTSVYWYQQALGLGLQFLLWYDEGEERNRGNFPPRFSGRQFPNYSSELNVNALELEDSALYLCASSLVPSGAGEAMNTEAFFGQGTRLTVV.

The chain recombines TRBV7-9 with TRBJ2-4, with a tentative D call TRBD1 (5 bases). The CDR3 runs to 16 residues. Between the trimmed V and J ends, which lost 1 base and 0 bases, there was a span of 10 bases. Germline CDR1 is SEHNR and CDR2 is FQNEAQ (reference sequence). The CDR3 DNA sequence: TGTGCCAGCAGCTTAGAGGCAGGGTTAGCCAAAAACATTCAGTACTTC. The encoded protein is CASSLEAGLAKNIQYF.

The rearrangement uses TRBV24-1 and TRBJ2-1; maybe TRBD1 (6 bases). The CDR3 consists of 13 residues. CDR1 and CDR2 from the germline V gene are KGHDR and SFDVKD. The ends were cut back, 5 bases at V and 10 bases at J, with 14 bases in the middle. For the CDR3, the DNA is TGTGCCACCAGTGTTCCGGGACACCCAGAGCAGTTCTTC. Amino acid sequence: CATSVPGHPEQFF.

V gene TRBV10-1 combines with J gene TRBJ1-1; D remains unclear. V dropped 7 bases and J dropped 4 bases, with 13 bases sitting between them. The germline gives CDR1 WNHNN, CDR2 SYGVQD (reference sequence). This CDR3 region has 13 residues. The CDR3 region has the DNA TGCGCCAGCACCAACACGGGTTTCACTGAAGCTTTCTTT. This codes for CASTNTGFTEAFF.

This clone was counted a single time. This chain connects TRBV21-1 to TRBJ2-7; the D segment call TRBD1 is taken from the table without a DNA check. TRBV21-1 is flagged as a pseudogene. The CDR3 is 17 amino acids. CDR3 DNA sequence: TGTGCCAGCAGCAAAGTGTCAGGACAGGGGGCAATATACGAGCAGTACTTC. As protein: CASSKVSGQGAIYEQYF.

CDR3 protein: CASSLFWRQTGNTIYF. In nucleotides, the CDR3 is TGTGCCAGCAGTTTATTTTGGAGGCAAACTGGAAACACCATATATTTT. The chain has TRBV28 and TRBJ1-3; D is unclear. The germline CDR1 and CDR2 sequences are MDHEN and SYDVKM. The CDR3 loop spans 16 amino acids. Trimming cost V 1 base and J 2 bases, with 12 bases left between them.

The CDR3 nucleotides are TGTGCCAGCAGCGTAGAGAGCGGGAGTGTTATAGCCGGGGAGCTGTTTTTT. As protein: CASSVESGSVIAGELFF. The V gene is TRBV9, the J gene TRBJ2-2; 8 bases line up with TRBD2. The germline V gene has CDR1 SGDLS and CDR2 YYNGEE. CDR3 length: 17 residues. The trim removed 0 bases at V and 6 bases at J, leaving 10 bases unmatched.

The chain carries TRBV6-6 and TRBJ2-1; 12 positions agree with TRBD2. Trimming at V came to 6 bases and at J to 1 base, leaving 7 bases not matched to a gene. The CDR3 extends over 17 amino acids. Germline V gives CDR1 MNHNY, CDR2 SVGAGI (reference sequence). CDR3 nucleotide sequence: TGTGCCAGCAGCCGACATACTAGCGGGAGGTCCTACAATGAGCAGTTCTTC. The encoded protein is CASSRHTSGRSYNEQFF.

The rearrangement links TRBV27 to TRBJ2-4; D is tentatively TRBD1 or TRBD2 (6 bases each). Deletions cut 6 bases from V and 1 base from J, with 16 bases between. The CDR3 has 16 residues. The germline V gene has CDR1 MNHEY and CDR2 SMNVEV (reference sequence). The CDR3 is CASSPWRGVAKNIQYF. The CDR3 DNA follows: TGTGCCAGCAGCCCCTGGAGGGGGGTTGCCAAAAACATTCAGTACTTC.

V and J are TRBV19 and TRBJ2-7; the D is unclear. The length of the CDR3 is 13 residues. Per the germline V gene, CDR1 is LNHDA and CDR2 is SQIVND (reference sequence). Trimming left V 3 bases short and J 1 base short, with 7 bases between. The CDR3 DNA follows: TGTGCCAGTAGTATCAAGCGATCCTACGAGCAGTACTTC. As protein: CASSIKRSYEQYF.

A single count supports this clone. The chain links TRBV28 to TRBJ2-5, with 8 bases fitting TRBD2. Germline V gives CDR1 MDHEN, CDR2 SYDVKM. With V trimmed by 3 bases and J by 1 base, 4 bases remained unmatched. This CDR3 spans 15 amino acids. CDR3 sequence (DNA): TGTGCCAGCAGTTTTTCGGGAGGGCCCCAAGAGACCCAGTACTTC. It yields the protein CASSFSGGPQETQYF.

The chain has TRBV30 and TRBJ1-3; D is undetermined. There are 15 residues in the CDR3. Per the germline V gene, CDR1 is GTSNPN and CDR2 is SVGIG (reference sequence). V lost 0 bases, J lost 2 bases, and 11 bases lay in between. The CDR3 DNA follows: TGTGCCTGGAGTGTTAGTTCACTTACTGGAAACACCATATATTTT. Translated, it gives CAWSVSSLTGNTIYF.